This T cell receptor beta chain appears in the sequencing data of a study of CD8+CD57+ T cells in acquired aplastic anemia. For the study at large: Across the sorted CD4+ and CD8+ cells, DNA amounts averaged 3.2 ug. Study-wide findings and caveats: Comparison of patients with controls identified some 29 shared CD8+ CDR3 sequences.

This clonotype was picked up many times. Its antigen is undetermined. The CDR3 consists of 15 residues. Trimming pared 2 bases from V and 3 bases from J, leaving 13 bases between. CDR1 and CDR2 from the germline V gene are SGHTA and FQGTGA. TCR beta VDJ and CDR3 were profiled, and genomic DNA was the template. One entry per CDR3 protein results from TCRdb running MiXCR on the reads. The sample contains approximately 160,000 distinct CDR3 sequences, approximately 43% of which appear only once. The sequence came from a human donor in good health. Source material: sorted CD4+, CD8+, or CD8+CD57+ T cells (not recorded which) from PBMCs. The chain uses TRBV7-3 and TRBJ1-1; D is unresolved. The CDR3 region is CASSLGRSTDTEAFF. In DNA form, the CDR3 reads TGTGCCAGCAGCTTAGGTAGAAGTACGGACACTGAAGCTTTCTTT.